Below, one T cell receptor beta chain is given with its context. The antigen is undetermined. This record comes from a study of T cell responses to AZD1222 COVID-19 vaccine. Study-wide context: Timing groups of about 4 and about 12 weeks for second doses were pooled.

The CDR3 has 14 residues. V was pared by 3 bases and J by 4 bases, with 10 bases between. CDR1 is LNHDA and CDR2 is SQIVND in the germline V gene (reference sequence). Clones were sequenced by immunoSEQ multiplex PCR, and TCRdb holds only the in-frame ones, with some missing. The repertoire consists of about 98,000 clones, with approximately 81% occurring once and the leading ten covering about a sixth. The study, taken as a whole, reports: Only 5 or 6 individuals given AZD1222 were seropositive at baseline. CD4 TCRs associated with vaccination spanned spike, dominating at 160-218 and 743-854. Spike-specific TCR breadth and depth rose after two AZD1222 doses.

This specimen was peripheral blood, taken on day 0 of AZD1222 vaccination. This sequence was found in an adult in good health. The V and J genes are TRBV19 and TRBJ1-3, with unresolved D. The CDR3 region has the DNA TGTGCCAGTAGTATGCTGTCTCAGGGAAACACCATATATTTT. It is translated as CASSMLSQGNTIYF. The whole variable domain, filled in from reference TRBV19 and TRBJ1-3, reads DGGITQSPKYLFRKEGQNVTLSCEQNLNHDAMYWYRQDPGQGLRLIYYSQIVNDFQKGDIAEGYSVSREKKESFPLTVTSAQKNPTAFYLCASSMLSQGNTIYFGEGSWLTVV.